This TCR beta chain was identified in a study of blood T cell repertoires in COVID-19. As for the study in general: There were acute and convalescent COVID-19 samples, and they came from the United States, Italy and Spain. Sources were T cells, B-cell-depleted T cells, or PBMCs; the material itself was cDNA or gDNA.

The CDR3 is 13 residues long. V lost 7 bases and J lost 4, with 11 bases in between. Original methodology: Quantification of nucleated cells was approximated via reference gene primer amplification. Sequencing used immunoSEQ multiplex PCR; TCRdb keeps in-frame clones, though not all of them. V, J and clone size reflect that table, while D and trimming were determined from the DNA. This table has about 100,000 clones, roughly nine tenths appearing once. This clonotype was obtained from a man in his forties or fifties with active COVID-19. The chain combines TRBV12-3 or TRBV12-4 with TRBJ1-3; the D gene is possibly TRBD1 (5 bases). Source material: peripheral blood. The CDR3, as DNA: TGTGCCAGCAAATGGGGGGTAGGAAACACCATATATTTT. It yields the protein CASKWGVGNTIYF.